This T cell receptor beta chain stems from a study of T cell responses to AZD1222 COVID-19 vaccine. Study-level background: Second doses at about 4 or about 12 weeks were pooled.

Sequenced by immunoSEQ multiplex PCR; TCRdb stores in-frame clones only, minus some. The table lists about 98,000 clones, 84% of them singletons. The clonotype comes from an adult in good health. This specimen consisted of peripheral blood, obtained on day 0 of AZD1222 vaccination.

In nucleotides, the CDR3 is TGTGCCAGCAGTCCCACGCCTAGAGAGCAGTTCTTC. It translates to CASSPTPREQFF. The chain carries TRBV28 and TRBJ2-1; the D is unclear. The CDR3 is 12 amino acids. Germline V gene sequence: CDR1 MDHEN, CDR2 SYDVKM. V was shortened by 5 bases and J by 10 bases, with 12 bases between the two germline ends.